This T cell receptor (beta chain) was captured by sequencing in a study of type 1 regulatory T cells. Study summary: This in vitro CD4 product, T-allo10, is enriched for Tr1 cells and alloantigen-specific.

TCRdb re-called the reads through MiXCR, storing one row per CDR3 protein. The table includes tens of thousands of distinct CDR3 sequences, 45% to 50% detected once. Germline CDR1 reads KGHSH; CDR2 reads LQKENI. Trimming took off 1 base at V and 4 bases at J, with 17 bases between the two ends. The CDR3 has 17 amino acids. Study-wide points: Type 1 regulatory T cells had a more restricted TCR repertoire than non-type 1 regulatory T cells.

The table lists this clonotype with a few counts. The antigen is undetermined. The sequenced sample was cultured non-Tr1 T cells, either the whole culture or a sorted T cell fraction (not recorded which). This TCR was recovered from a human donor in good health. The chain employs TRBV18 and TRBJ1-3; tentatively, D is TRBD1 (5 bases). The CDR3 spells CASSPLRREGWGNTIYF. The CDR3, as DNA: TGTGCCAGCTCACCACTCCGCAGGGAAGGTTGGGGAAACACCATATATTTT.